This T cell receptor (beta chain) was identified in a study of cytomegalovirus exposure and HLA in healthy donors. Study outcomes and limitations: Being productive about 87% or about 30% of the time was typical of most TCR beta V segments in an earlier analysis. According to the study, 160 or so TCR beta chains were cytomegalovirus-associated. An assumption of roughly uniform sequencing depth across donors underlay the presence/absence analyses.

The sample holds a few counts of this clone. Antigen specificity is unknown. The CDR3 runs to 14 residues. The germline V gene encodes CDR1 MDHEN and CDR2 SYDVKM. The V gene lost 6 bases and the J gene lost 7 bases, with 18 bases spanning the gap. This PCR relied on a set of 60 Vbeta primers and 13 Jbeta primers. Data came from immunoSEQ multiplex PCR; TCRdb stores just in-frame clones and leaves some out. The data show fewer than 250,000 clones, more than 65% seen once. The origin of this receptor is a man in his forties or fifties in good health and CMV-seropositive. Sequencing input: PBMCs. V usage is TRBV28 and J usage is TRBJ1-2; D perhaps matches TRBD1 (6 bases). Written as DNA, the CDR3 is TGTGCCAGCAGATCTTCAGGGGCCCTCGGTGGCTACACCTTC. It is translated as CASRSSGALGGYTF.